These 16 T cell receptor beta chains came from one sample sequenced in a study of CD8 T cells in Susac syndrome. An amount of RNA that ranged from roughly 0.45 to 1 ug was reverse transcribed with random hexamers. A single record per CDR3 protein comes from TCRdb applying MiXCR to the immunoSEQ multiplex PCR reads. The sample holds about 210,000 distinct CDR3 sequences, 95% seen once. The material sequenced was CD4+ T cells from PBMCs. The receptors derive from a human donor with multiple sclerosis.

This chain's CDR3 is CATSRGSMSNTGELFF. As DNA, the CDR3 is TGTGCCACCAGCAGAGGAAGCATGTCGAACACCGGGGAGCTGTTTTTT. This chain uses TRBV15 with TRBJ2-2; D not resolved. CDR1 is LNHNV and CDR2 is YYDKDF in the germline V gene (reference sequence). The CDR3 is made up of 16 amino acids. V lost 1 base and J 0 bases, leaving 9 bases between the germline ends.

The chain uses TRBV20-1 and TRBJ2-1, with D perhaps TRBD1 (6 bases). The ends were cut back, 1 base at V and 5 bases at J, with 21 bases in the middle. The CDR3 consists of 17 residues. CDR1 is DFQATT, CDR2 SNEGSKA, per germline (reference sequence). The CDR3 coding sequence is TGCAGTGCTAGAGGAGGGGGAGTGACTATCGTCGACAATGAGCAGTTCTTC. The encoded protein is CSARGGGVTIVDNEQFF.

The rearrangement joins TRBV6-1 to TRBJ2-7; 7 nucleotides match TRBD1. CDR3 length: 15 residues. Germline V CDR1 and CDR2: MNHNS, SASEGT. J gave up 0 bases and V 7 bases, and 9 bases lay outside the gene matches. CDR3 bases: TGTGCCAGCACCCCAAGCGAGGGGGCCTCCTACGAGCAGTACTTC. Translating it yields CASTPSEGASYEQYF.

V usage is TRBV29-1 and J usage is TRBJ2-3; 9 bases line up with TRBD1. The CDR3 extends over 14 amino acids. V shed 2 bases, J shed 6 bases, and the junction held 6 bases outside the gene matches. The germline V gene has CDR1 SQVTM and CDR2 ANQGSEA. Written as DNA, the CDR3 is TGCAGCGTTGAAAGCCCGGGACAGGGCGATACGCAGTATTTT. Translation: CSVESPGQGDTQYF.

This chain joins TRBV28 and TRBJ2-7; 12 bases line up with TRBD2. Germline CDR1 is MDHEN and CDR2 is SYDVKM. The CDR3 extends over 15 amino acids. V shed 5 bases, J shed 2 bases, and the junction held 4 bases outside the gene matches. Here the CDR3 reads CASSELAGGAYEQYF. The DNA for the CDR3 is TGTGCCAGCAGTGAACTAGCGGGAGGTGCCTACGAGCAGTACTTC.

This chain connects TRBV10-3 to TRBJ2-3, with 11 bases lining up with TRBD2. This CDR3 has 16 residues. Germline CDR1 is ENHRY and CDR2 is SYGVKD. Germline trimming cut 4 bases from V and 4 bases from J; bases unmatched to any gene: 7. CDR3 region: CAISGELAGVADTQYF. DNA for the CDR3: TGTGCCATCAGTGGAGAACTAGCGGGAGTGGCAGATACGCAGTATTTT.

The gene calls are TRBV29-1 and TRBJ2-4, with D possibly being TRBD1 or TRBD2 (5 bases each). The germline gives CDR1 SQVTM, CDR2 ANQGSEA. V was cut by 6 bases and J by 0 bases, with 15 bases left in between. The CDR3 consists of 15 residues. DNA for the CDR3: TGCAGCGTGACCGAGTGGGGGAGAGCCAAAAACATTCAGTACTTC. Its protein is CSVTEWGRAKNIQYF.

The chain has TRBV4-1 and TRBJ2-7; perhaps D is TRBD1 or TRBD2 (5 bases each). Germline lookup yields CDR1 MGHRA and CDR2 YSYEKL. The CDR3 is 17 amino acids. Trimming took 0 bases from V and 3 from J, leaving 18 bases between them. The CDR3 here is CASSQDPPGRINYEQYF. The CDR3 coding sequence is TGCGCCAGCAGCCAAGACCCTCCGGGACGGATTAACTACGAGCAGTACTTC.

The chain employs TRBV5-1 and TRBJ2-1; no clear D gene. This CDR3 contains 14 residues. Germline V CDR1 and CDR2: SGHRS, YFSETQ. Trimming removed 0 bases from V and 0 bases from J, with 4 bases in between. The CDR3 protein is CASSLGNSYNEQFF. CDR3 nucleotides: TGCGCCAGCAGCTTGGGAAACTCCTACAATGAGCAGTTCTTC.

The CDR3 sequence is CASSQVVSNQPQHF. CDR3 nucleotides: TGTGCCAGCAGCCAAGTCGTTAGCAATCAGCCCCAGCATTTT. The chain employs TRBV3-1 and TRBJ1-5; D unclear. From germline, CDR1 is LGHDT and CDR2 YNNKEL (reference sequence). CDR3 length: 14 residues. Trimming left V 1 base short and J 0 bases short, with 4 bases between.

V is TRBV18 and J is TRBJ2-7; 7 nucleotides line up with TRBD1. The CDR3 has 15 residues. CDR1 and CDR2 (germline): KGHSH, LQKENI. Losses at the gene ends were 3 bases for V and 1 base for J; bases not matched to a gene: 6. In DNA form, the CDR3 reads TGTGCCAGCTCACCTCCGGTGACAGGGTCCTACGAGCAGTACTTC. It is translated as CASSPPVTGSYEQYF.

The rearrangement joins TRBV11-2 to TRBJ1-6; D is undetermined. The CDR3 covers 12 residues. Germline V gives CDR1 SGHAT, CDR2 FQNNGV. With 2 bases removed from V and 10 bases from J, the gap between germline ends came to 6 bases. CDR3 protein: CASSLFDSPLHF. The DNA for the CDR3 is TGTGCCAGCAGCTTATTCGACTCACCCCTCCACTTT.

A single count supports this clonotype. This chain links TRBV7-8 with TRBJ2-7; D tentatively reads TRBD1 or TRBD2 (5 bases each). V lost 0 bases, J lost 3 bases, and 9 bases lay in between. CDR3 length equals 14 residues. CDR1 is SGHVS, CDR2 FQNEAQ, per germline. The CDR3 bases are TGTGCCAGCAGCTTAGCGCTTGGGGGCTACGAGCAGTACTTC. This sequence encodes CASSLALGGYEQYF.

The gene calls are TRBV12-3 or TRBV12-4 and TRBJ2-7; D may be TRBD1 or TRBD2 (5 bases each). The CDR3 has 15 amino acids. Trimming took 5 bases from V and 2 from J, leaving 16 bases between them. In nucleotides, the CDR3 is TGTGCCAGCAGTCCACCCCCTTTGGGGGCCTACGAGCAGTACTTC. Translation gives CASSPPPLGAYEQYF.

This sequence joins TRBV3-1 and TRBJ2-2; TRBD2 matches at 7 bases. Germline V lookup: CDR1 LGHDT, CDR2 YNNKEL (reference sequence). CDR3 length: 13 residues. J gave up 8 bases and V 1 base, and 1 base lay outside the gene matches. This CDR3 reads CASSQGTRGELFF. CDR3 DNA sequence: TGTGCCAGCAGCCAAGGGACTAGAGGGGAGCTGTTTTTT.

The rearrangement joins TRBV29-1 to TRBJ2-1; TRBD2 aligns across 14 bases. The CDR3 extends over 13 amino acids. Trimming took 7 bases from V and 9 from J; bases not matched to a gene: 5. The germline gives CDR1 SQVTM, CDR2 ANQGSEA. CDR3 region: CSATSGRAAEQFF. As DNA, the CDR3 is TGCAGCGCGACTAGCGGGAGGGCAGCTGAGCAGTTCTTC.